Included here is one T cell receptor beta chain sequence, with context. Its antigen is currently unknown. Other nucleotide sequences in the sample specify the same CDR3. The sample belongs to a study of cytomegalovirus exposure and HLA in healthy donors. Study-level findings and limits: Overall, approximately 150 TCR beta chains were annotated as cytomegalovirus-associated.

This CDR3 contains 11 residues. Germline V gives CDR1 SEHNR, CDR2 FQNEAQ (reference sequence). V lost 5 bases and J lost 7, with 9 bases in between. Vbeta (60) and Jbeta (13) primers were used in the PCR. Assay: immunoSEQ multiplex PCR; the TCRdb copy retains only in-frame clones and omits some. The top ten hold 2.2% of the sample, which has around 150,000 clones, 60% to 80% seen once. The sequenced sample was PBMCs. This chain links TRBV7-9 with TRBJ2-7; D is ambiguous. The origin of this receptor is a man aged 25-45 years in good health and CMV-seronegative. The CDR3 DNA reads TGTGCCAGCAGCCTCTCGGGTGAGCAGTACTTC. Translation gives CASSLSGEQYF.